The 2 T cell receptor beta chains listed next were all sequenced from one sample in a study of siplizumab effects on memory and regulatory T cells. Sequenced by immunoSEQ multiplex PCR; TCRdb stores in-frame clones only, minus some. This sample has tens of thousands of clones, with 75% to 95% found just once. What was sequenced was CD8+ T cells sorted from blood. The receptors come from a human donor in good health.

This clone was recorded only once. The chain joins TRBV5-5 to TRBJ2-7; 7 bases are a match to TRBD1. CDR3 length: 14 amino acids. J gave up 4 bases and V 6 bases, and 10 bases lay outside the gene matches. Germline V gene lookup returns CDR1 SGHKS and CDR2 YYEKEE (reference sequence). In DNA form, the CDR3 reads TGTGCCAGCACACCTTCCGGGACAGAGTACGAGCAGTACTTC. Its protein product is CASTPSGTEYEQYF.

This sequence joins TRBV5-6 and TRBJ2-2; D is unresolved. The V end was cut by 4 bases, the J end by 2 bases, with 15 bases between. CDR3 length: 16 residues. Germline CDR1 and CDR2: SGHDT and YYEEEE. The CDR3 bases are TGTGCCAGCAGCCCAGGTGGGGTCCCAAACACCGGGGAGCTGTTTTTT. It is translated as CASSPGGVPNTGELFF.